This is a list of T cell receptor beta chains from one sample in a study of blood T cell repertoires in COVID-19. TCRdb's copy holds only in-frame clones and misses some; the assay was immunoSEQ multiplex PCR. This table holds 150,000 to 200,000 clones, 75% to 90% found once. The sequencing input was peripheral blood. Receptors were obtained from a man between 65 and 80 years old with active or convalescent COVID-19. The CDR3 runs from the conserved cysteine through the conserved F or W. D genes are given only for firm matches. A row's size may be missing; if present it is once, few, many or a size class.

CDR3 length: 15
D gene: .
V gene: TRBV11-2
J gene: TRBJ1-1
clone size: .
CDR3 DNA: TGTGCCAGCAGCCAAACAGGGCCTGGGTACACTGAAGCTTTCTTT
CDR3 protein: CASSQTGPGYTEAFF

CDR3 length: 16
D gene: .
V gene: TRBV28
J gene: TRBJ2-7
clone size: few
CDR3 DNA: TGTGCCAGCAGTTTATTACCGGGGGCGGGGGCCTACGAGCAGTACTTC
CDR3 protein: CASSLLPGAGAYEQYF

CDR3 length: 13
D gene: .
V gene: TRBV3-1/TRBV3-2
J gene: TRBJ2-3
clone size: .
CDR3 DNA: TGTGCCAGCAGCCAAGAACCCACCTATCGTCTGTATTTT
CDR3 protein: CASSQEPTYRLYF

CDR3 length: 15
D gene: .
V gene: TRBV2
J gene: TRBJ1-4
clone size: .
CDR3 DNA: TGTGCCAGCAAGTCATACTCAGGGGAAGGCGAAAAACTGTTTTTT
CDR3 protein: CASKSYSGEGEKLFF

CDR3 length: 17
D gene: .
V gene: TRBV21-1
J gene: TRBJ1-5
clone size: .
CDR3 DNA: TGTGCCACCCCGGGGGGGACCGAGGGTAGGCTAAATCAGCCCCAGCATTTT
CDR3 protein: CATPGGTEGRLNQPQHF

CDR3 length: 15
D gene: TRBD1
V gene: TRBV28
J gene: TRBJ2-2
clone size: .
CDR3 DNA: TGTGCCAGCACACGACAGGGAACGTTTACCGGGGAGCTGTTTTTT
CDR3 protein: CASTRQGTFTGELFF

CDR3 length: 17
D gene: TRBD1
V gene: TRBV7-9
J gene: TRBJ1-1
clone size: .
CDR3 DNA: TGTGCCAGCAGCCCTTACAGGGGGCGGGTCGCGGACACTGAAGCTTTCTTT
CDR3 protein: CASSPYRGRVADTEAFF

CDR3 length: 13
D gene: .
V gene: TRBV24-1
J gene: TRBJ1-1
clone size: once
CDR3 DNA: TGTGCCACCACCGCGGGGGGGGACACTGAAGCTTTCTTT
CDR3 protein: CATTAGGDTEAFF

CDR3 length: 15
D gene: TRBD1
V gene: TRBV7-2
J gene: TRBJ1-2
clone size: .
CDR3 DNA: TGTGCCAGCAGCAATGGACAGGTCGCTAACTATGGCTACACCTTC
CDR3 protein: CASSNGQVANYGYTF

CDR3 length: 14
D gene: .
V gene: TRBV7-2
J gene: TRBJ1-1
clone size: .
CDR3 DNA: TGTGCCAGCAGCTTCGGACAGAAAAACACTGAAGCTTTCTTT
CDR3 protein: CASSFGQKNTEAFF

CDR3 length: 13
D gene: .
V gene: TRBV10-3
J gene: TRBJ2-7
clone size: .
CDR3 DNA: TGTGCCATCTTACCGACAGGAACCTACGAGCAGTACTTC
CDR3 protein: CAILPTGTYEQYF

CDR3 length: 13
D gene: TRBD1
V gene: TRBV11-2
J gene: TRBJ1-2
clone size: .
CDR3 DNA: TGTGCCAGCAGGGGACAGGGAAACTATGGCTACACCTTC
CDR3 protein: CASRGQGNYGYTF

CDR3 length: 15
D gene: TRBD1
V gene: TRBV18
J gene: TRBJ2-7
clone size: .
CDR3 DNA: TGTGCCAGCTCACCCACGGGACAGGGTATTTTTGGCACTTCCTTC
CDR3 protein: CASSPTGQGIFGTSF

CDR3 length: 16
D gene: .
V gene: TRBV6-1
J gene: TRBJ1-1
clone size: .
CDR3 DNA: TGTGCCAGCAGTGACAGGGGTGCGGACGGACGGACTGAAGCTTTCTTT
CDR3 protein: CASSDRGADGRTEAFF

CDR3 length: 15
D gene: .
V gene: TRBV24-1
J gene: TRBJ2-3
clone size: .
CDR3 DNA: TGTGCCACCAGTGATGAGGGGGTAGGGACAGATACGCAGTATTTT
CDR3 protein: CATSDEGVGTDTQYF

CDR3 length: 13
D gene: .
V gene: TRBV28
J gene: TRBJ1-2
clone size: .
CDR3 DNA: TGTGCCAGCAGTTTTCTACCTGGTCAAGGCTACACCTTC
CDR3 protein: CASSFLPGQGYTF

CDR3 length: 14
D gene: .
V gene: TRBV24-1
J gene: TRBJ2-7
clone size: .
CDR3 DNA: TGTGCCACCAGTGCCAGGGGGGTTTTGGACGAGCAGTACTTC
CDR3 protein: CATSARGVLDEQYF

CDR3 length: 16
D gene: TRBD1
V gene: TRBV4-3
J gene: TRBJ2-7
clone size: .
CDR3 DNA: TGCGCCAGCAGCCAAGAAGGGGGCCAGGGAGCCTACGAGCAGTACTTC
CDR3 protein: CASSQEGGQGAYEQYF

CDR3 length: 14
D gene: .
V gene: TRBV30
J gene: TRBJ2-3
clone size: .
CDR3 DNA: TGTGCCTGGAGTGTACAGGTTCTCACAGATACGCAGTATTTT
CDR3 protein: CAWSVQVLTDTQYF

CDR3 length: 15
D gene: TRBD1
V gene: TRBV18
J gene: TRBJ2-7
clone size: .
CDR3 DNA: TGTGCCAGCTCTCCCACCGGGACAGGGGGTGACGAGCAGTACTTC
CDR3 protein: CASSPTGTGGDEQYF

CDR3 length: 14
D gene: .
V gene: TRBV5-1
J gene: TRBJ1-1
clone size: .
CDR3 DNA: TGCGCCAGCAGCTTGGGGACAGTGAACACTGAAGCTTTCTTT
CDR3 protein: CASSLGTVNTEAFF

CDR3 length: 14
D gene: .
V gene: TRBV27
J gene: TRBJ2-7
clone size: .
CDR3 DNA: TGTACCAGCACCCGCGGGGCGGACACTTACGAGCAGTACTTC
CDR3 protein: CTSTRGADTYEQYF

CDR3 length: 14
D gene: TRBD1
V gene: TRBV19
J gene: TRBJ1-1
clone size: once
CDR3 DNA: TGTGCCAGTAGGGTCTCCGGACAGGGCACTGAAGCTTTCTTT
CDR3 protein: CASRVSGQGTEAFF

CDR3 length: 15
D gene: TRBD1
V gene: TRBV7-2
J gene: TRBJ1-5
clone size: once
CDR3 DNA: TGTGCCAGCAGCTTCGGGACAGACCCCAATCAGCCCCAGCATTTT
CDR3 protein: CASSFGTDPNQPQHF

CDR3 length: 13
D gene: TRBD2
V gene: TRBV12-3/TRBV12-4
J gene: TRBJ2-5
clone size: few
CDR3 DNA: TGTGCCAGCAGACGGGGGGACGGGGAGACCCAGTACTTC
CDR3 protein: CASRRGDGETQYF